This T cell receptor beta chain was identified during a study of beta chain features in type 1 diabetes. There are 13 residues in the CDR3. The V segment lost 5 bases and the J segment 7 bases; nucleotides outside the gene matches: 5. Germline V lookup: CDR1 LNHDA, CDR2 SQIVND (reference sequence). Study-level results: These data did not resolve whether HLA type affects TCRB rearrangement.

Remarks on this clone: Its antigen remains unidentified.

The entirety of the isolated RNA underwent reverse transcription, so expressed TCRB transcripts were sequenced. Assay: immunoSEQ multiplex PCR; the TCRdb copy retains only in-frame clones and omits some. Among 300,000 to 350,000 clones listed, 8% were seen once. Material: central memory CD4+ T cells from blood. The J gene is TRBJ1-5, the V gene TRBV19, with 7 bases that match TRBD1. This clonotype was sampled from a woman aged 18-35 years in good health. CDR3 sequence reads: CASSDREEQPQHF. The CDR3 nucleotides are TGTGCCAGTAGTGACAGGGAGGAACAGCCCCAGCATTTT.